This is a list of T cell receptor beta chains from one sample in a study of shared clonotypes between healthy human individuals. Assay: immunoSEQ multiplex PCR; the TCRdb copy retains only in-frame clones and omits some. The repertoire holds over 1.5 million clones, approximately 98% seen once, with around 0.45% in the top ten. Source material: naive CD4+ T cells sorted from blood. The receptor source for this set is a man aged 25 to 40 in good health. CDR3s include the opening cysteine and the closing phenylalanine or tryptophan. D genes are given only for firm matches. Part of the rows lack a size; the others show once, few, many or a class for expanded clones.

V: TRBV9; D: .; J: TRBJ2-7; size: .; CDR3: CASSVGTETYEQYF; DNA: TGTGCCAGCAGCGTGGGGACTGAGACCTACGAGCAGTACTTC
V: TRBV19; D: .; J: TRBJ2-4; size: .; CDR3: CASSSRGRFGTESNIQYF; DNA: TGTGCCAGTAGTAGCAGGGGAAGGTTCGGAACGGAATCAAACATTCAGTACTTC
V: TRBV25-1; D: .; J: TRBJ1-1; size: .; CDR3: CASSEMGGNTEAFF; DNA: TGTGCCAGCAGTGAAATGGGGGGGAACACTGAAGCTTTCTTT
V: TRBV7-2; D: .; J: TRBJ2-7; size: .; CDR3: CASSVGRSDLSYEQYF; DNA: TGTGCCAGCAGCGTTGGACGGTCCGACCTATCCTACGAGCAGTACTTC
V: TRBV7-9; D: .; J: TRBJ2-5; size: .; CDR3: CASSLRTQETQYF; DNA: TGTGCCAGCAGCCTTAGGACCCAAGAGACCCAGTACTTC
V: TRBV6-6; D: TRBD1; J: TRBJ1-2; size: .; CDR3: CASSYSATGGSYGYTF; DNA: TGTGCCAGCAGTTACTCAGCGACAGGGGGAAGCTATGGCTACACCTTC
V: TRBV6-1; D: TRBD1; J: TRBJ2-1; size: .; CDR3: CASKGARSRREQFF; DNA: TGTGCCAGCAAGGGGGCGCGGTCCCGCCGTGAGCAGTTCTTC
V: TRBV28; D: TRBD1; J: TRBJ1-1; size: .; CDR3: CASTTGGSYTEAFF; DNA: TGTGCCAGCACCACAGGGGGCTCGTACACTGAAGCTTTCTTT
V: TRBV19; D: .; J: TRBJ1-1; size: .; CDR3: CASRGSGGKAFF; DNA: TGTGCCAGTAGGGGCTCTGGGGGCAAAGCTTTCTTT
V: TRBV25-1; D: .; J: TRBJ1-5; size: once; CDR3: CASSSSGLQPQHF; DNA: TGTGCCAGCAGTTCCTCAGGGCTTCAGCCCCAGCATTTT
V: TRBV2; D: TRBD2; J: TRBJ2-7; size: .; CDR3: CASSERDSGRIDEQYF; DNA: TGTGCCAGCAGTGAACGGGATAGCGGGAGAATCGACGAGCAGTACTTC
V: TRBV28; D: .; J: TRBJ2-1; size: .; CDR3: CASSLSGQEQFF; DNA: TGTGCCAGCAGTTTGTCAGGTCAGGAGCAGTTCTTC
V: TRBV6-1; D: .; J: TRBJ1-5; size: once; CDR3: CASSGPRASDGQPQHF; DNA: TGTGCCAGCAGTGGACCCCGGGCCAGTGACGGGCAGCCCCAGCATTTT
V: TRBV27; D: .; J: TRBJ2-4; size: .; CDR3: CASSPVVPVINIQYF; DNA: TGTGCCAGCAGTCCCGTGGTCCCGGTAATAAACATTCAGTACTTC
V: TRBV5-4; D: .; J: TRBJ2-7; size: .; CDR3: CASSPITQGSEQYF; DNA: TGTGCCAGCAGCCCGATAACGCAGGGCTCCGAGCAGTACTTC
V: TRBV5-1; D: TRBD2; J: TRBJ2-3; size: .; CDR3: CASSLSGLAGVDTQYF; DNA: TGCGCCAGCAGCTTGTCGGGACTAGCGGGAGTAGATACGCAGTATTTT
V: TRBV19; D: TRBD1; J: TRBJ2-3; size: .; CDR3: CASSQQGSTDTQYF; DNA: TGTGCCAGTAGTCAACAGGGGAGCACAGATACGCAGTATTTT
V: TRBV10-2; D: .; J: TRBJ2-3; size: .; CDR3: CASEEAGHQTQYF; DNA: TGCGCCAGCGAGGAAGCCGGTCATCAAACGCAGTATTTT
V: TRBV6-6; D: .; J: TRBJ2-7; size: .; CDR3: CASSQTSPGEQYF; DNA: TGTGCCAGCAGCCAAACTAGCCCTGGCGAGCAGTACTTC
V: TRBV5-1; D: .; J: TRBJ1-5; size: .; CDR3: CASSSQGDQPQHF; DNA: TGCGCCAGCAGCTCCCAGGGAGACCAGCCCCAGCATTTT
V: TRBV20-1; D: .; J: TRBJ2-7; size: once; CDR3: CSARVLGPQYF; DNA: TGCAGTGCTAGAGTATTAGGACCGCAGTACTTC
V: TRBV10-3; D: .; J: TRBJ2-3; size: .; CDR3: CAISERSGFTDTQYF; DNA: TGTGCCATCAGTGAGAGGAGTGGTTTCACAGATACGCAGTATTTT
V: TRBV20-1; D: .; J: TRBJ2-7; size: once; CDR3: CSATLVNEQYF; DNA: TGCAGTGCTACACTAGTCAACGAGCAGTACTTC
V: TRBV20-1; D: .; J: TRBJ2-5; size: .; CDR3: CSATGEETQYF; DNA: TGCAGTGCTACCGGGGAAGAGACCCAGTACTTC
V: TRBV2; D: .; J: TRBJ2-7; size: .; CDR3: CASSEGSYEQYF; DNA: TGTGCCAGCAGTGAGGGCTCCTACGAGCAGTACTTC
V: TRBV5-4; D: .; J: TRBJ2-7; size: .; CDR3: CASSLESGPVEQYF; DNA: TGTGCCAGCAGCTTGGAATCAGGCCCCGTCGAGCAGTACTTC